This record looks at one T cell receptor (beta chain) sequence and its context. This table comes from immunoSEQ multiplex PCR, and its TCRdb copy is limited to in-frame clones, with some not included. The repertoire holds more than 65,000 clones, with approximately 97% as singletons. This CDR3 is 12 amino acids long. Germline CDR1 is SGHTA and CDR2 is FQGNSA. J was trimmed by 9 bases and V by 4 bases; bases with no gene match: 2. This sample was included in a study of technical replicates of blood from a handful of donors. The sequence was collected from a human donor in good health. The rearrangement joins TRBV7-2 to TRBJ2-3; 9 bases agree with TRBD1. The sample was T cells isolated from PBMCs. For the CDR3, the DNA is TGTGCCAGCAGCTCCGGACAGGGGACGCAGTATTTT. It is translated as CASSSGQGTQYF.